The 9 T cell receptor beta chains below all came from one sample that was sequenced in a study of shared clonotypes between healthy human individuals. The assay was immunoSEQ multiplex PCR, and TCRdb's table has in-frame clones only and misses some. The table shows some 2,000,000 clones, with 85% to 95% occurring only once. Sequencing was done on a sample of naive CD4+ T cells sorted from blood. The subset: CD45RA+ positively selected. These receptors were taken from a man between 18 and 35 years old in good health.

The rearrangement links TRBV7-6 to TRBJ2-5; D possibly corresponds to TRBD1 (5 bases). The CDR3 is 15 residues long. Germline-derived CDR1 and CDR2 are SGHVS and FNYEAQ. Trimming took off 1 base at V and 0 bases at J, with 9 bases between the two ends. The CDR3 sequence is CASSLGGRDQETQYF. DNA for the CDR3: TGTGCCAGCAGCTTAGGAGGCAGGGACCAAGAGACCCAGTACTTC. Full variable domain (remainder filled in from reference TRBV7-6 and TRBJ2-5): GAGVSQSPRYKVTKRGQDVALRCDPISGHVSLYWYRQALGQGPEFLTYFNYEAQQDKSGLPNDRFSAERPEGSISTLTIQRTEQRDSAMYRCASSLGGRDQETQYFGPGTRLLVL.

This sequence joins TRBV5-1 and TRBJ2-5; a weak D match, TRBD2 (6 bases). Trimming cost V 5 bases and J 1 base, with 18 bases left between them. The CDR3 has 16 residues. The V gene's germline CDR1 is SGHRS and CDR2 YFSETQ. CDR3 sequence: CASSYRAGSTQETQYF. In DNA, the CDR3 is TGCGCCAGCAGTTATCGGGCGGGGTCTACCCAAGAGACCCAGTACTTC.

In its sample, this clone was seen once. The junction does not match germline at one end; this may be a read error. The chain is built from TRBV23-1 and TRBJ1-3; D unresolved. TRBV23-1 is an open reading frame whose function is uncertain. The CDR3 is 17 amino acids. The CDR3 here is CASTQIGSRSFGNTIYF. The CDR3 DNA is TGCGCCAGCACTCAAATAGGCAGTCGCAGCTTCGGGAACACCATATATTTT.

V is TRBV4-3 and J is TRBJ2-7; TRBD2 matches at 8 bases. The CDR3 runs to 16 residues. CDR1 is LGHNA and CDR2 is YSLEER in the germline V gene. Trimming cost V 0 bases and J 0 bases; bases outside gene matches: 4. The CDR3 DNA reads TGCGCCAGCAGCCAAGATTTGGGACTAGTCTCCTACGAGCAGTACTTC. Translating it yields CASSQDLGLVSYEQYF.

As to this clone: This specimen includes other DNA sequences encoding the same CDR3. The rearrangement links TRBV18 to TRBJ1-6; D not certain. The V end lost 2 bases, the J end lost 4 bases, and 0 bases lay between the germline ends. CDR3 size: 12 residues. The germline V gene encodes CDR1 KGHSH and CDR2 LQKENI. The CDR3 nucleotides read TGTGCCAGCTCACCATATAATTCACCCCTCCACTTT. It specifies CASSPYNSPLHF.

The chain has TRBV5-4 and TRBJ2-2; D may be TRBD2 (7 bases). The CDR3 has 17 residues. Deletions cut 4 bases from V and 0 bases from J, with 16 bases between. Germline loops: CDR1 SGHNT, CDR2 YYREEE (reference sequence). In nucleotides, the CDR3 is TGTGCCAGCAGCCCAACGGCGGGGGCCGCGAACACCGGGGAGCTGTTTTTT. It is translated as CASSPTAGAANTGELFF.

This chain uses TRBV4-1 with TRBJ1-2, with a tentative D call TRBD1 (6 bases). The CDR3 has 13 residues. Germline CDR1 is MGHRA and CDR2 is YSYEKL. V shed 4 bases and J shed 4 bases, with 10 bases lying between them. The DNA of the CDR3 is TGCGCCAGCAGCCCCGCAGGGGTCTATGGCTACACCTTC. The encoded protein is CASSPAGVYGYTF.

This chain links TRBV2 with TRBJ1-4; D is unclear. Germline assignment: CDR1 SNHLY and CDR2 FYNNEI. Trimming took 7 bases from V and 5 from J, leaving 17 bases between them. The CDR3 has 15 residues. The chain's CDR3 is CASMGVITENEKLFF. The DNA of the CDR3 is TGTGCCAGCATGGGAGTGATCACGGAGAATGAAAAACTGTTTTTT. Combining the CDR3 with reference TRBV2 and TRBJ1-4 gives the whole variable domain EPEVTQTPSHQVTQMGQEVILRCVPISNHLYFYWYRQILGQKVEFLVSFYNNEISEKSEIFDDQFSVERPDGSNFTLKIRSTKLEDSAMYFCASMGVITENEKLFFGSGTQLSVL.

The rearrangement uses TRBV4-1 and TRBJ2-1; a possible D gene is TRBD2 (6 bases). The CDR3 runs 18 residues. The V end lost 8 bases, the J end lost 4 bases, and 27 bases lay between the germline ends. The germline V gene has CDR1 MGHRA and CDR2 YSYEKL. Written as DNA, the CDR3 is TGCGCCAGCGAAATGGCATTATCAGGGCGCGGGGCTTACAATGAGCAGTTCTTC. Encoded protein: CASEMALSGRGAYNEQFF.